Listed below are T cell receptor beta chains from one sample, sequenced in a study of shared clonotypes between healthy human individuals. Profiling relied on immunoSEQ multiplex PCR, and the TCRdb table lists in-frame clones only, not all of them. The data contain over a million clones, about 98.5% of them singletons. Source material: naive CD4+ T cells sorted from blood. The receptors were sampled from a man aged 30 to 39 in good health. Each CDR3 is given with its conserved first and last residue. Each record gives: clone size, J gene, V gene, D gene, CDR3 DNA, CDR3 protein. A D gene is named only where the DNA matches it firmly. For some rows the clone size is stated as once, few or many, or as a class when expanded; others skip it.

size: -
J: TRBJ2-7
V: TRBV11-2
D: -
DNA: TGTGCCAGCAGCTTTACGGCCAGCTCCTACGAGCAGTACTTC
CDR3: CASSFTASSYEQYF

size: -
J: TRBJ1-3
V: TRBV29-1
D: -
DNA: TGCAGCGTAGAAACTTGGGCGGGAGGAAACACCATATATTTT
CDR3: CSVETWAGGNTIYF

size: -
J: TRBJ2-3
V: TRBV11-3
D: TRBD1
DNA: TGTGCCAGCAGCTCCGGGACAGGGGCGTCAGATACGCAGTATTTT
CDR3: CASSSGTGASDTQYF

size: -
J: TRBJ2-5
V: TRBV5-1
D: TRBD2
DNA: TGCGCCAGCAGCCCGGCGGGGGAAGGGTCCCAAGAGACCCAGTACTTC
CDR3: CASSPAGEGSQETQYF

size: -
J: TRBJ2-1
V: TRBV5-1
D: TRBD2
DNA: TGCGCCAGCAGCTTGGTAGCGGCCGGGACTAGCGGGAGGTACGAGCAGTTCTTC
CDR3: CASSLVAAGTSGRYEQFF

size: -
J: TRBJ2-3
V: TRBV5-1
D: -
DNA: TGCGCCAGCAGCAGGGCCTCCGGGACAGATACGCAGTATTTT
CDR3: CASSRASGTDTQYF

size: -
J: TRBJ2-5
V: TRBV6-5
D: TRBD2
DNA: TGTGCCAGCAGTTTGCGAGGACTAGCGGGTCAAGAGACCCAGTACTTC
CDR3: CASSLRGLAGQETQYF

size: -
J: TRBJ2-5
V: TRBV28
D: TRBD2
DNA: TGTGCCAGCAGTTCCTTCGCACTAGCGGGGTTCCAAGAGACCCAGTACTTC
CDR3: CASSSFALAGFQETQYF

size: -
J: TRBJ2-3
V: TRBV5-5
D: -
DNA: TGTGCCAGCAGCTTGGCCTTACCAGATACGCAGTATTTT
CDR3: CASSLALPDTQYF

size: -
J: TRBJ1-1
V: TRBV6-5
D: -
DNA: TGTGCCAGCAGCCCCGGCACTGAAGCTTTCTTT
CDR3: CASSPGTEAFF

size: -
J: TRBJ2-7
V: TRBV6-4
D: TRBD2
DNA: TGTGCCAGCAGTGGGGAGCTAGCGGGAGGGCGCTACGAGCAGTACTTC
CDR3: CASSGELAGGRYEQYF

size: -
J: TRBJ2-1
V: TRBV6-1
D: -
DNA: TGTGCCAGCAGTGAAAGATTAGGCTCCTACAATGAGCAGTTCTTC
CDR3: CASSERLGSYNEQFF

size: -
J: TRBJ2-1
V: TRBV28
D: TRBD2
DNA: TGTGCCAGCCATATGACTAGCGGGAGGTTTCTTGAGCAGTTCTTC
CDR3: CASHMTSGRFLEQFF

size: -
J: TRBJ2-3
V: TRBV7-2
D: TRBD1
DNA: TGTGCCAGCACCCAGCCCCGACAGGGAAATACGCAGTATTTT
CDR3: CASTQPRQGNTQYF

size: -
J: TRBJ2-5
V: TRBV30
D: TRBD1
DNA: TGTGCCTGGAGTGAAAGACAGGGGTTCGTATTGGAGACCCAGTACTTC
CDR3: CAWSERQGFVLETQYF

size: -
J: TRBJ2-5
V: TRBV5-1
D: -
DNA: TGCGCCAGCAGTTTTGGGACGGAAGAGACCCAGTACTTC
CDR3: CASSFGTEETQYF

size: -
J: TRBJ2-3
V: TRBV5-4
D: TRBD2
DNA: TGTGCCAGCAGGCGGGGACTAGCGGGAGGGCCTAGCACAGATACGCAGTATTTT
CDR3: CASRRGLAGGPSTDTQYF

size: -
J: TRBJ1-1
V: TRBV11-3
D: -
DNA: TGTGCCAGCAGCGAACATTTGGGCACTGAAGCTTTCTTT
CDR3: CASSEHLGTEAFF

size: -
J: TRBJ2-3
V: TRBV9
D: -
DNA: TGTGCCAGCAGCCCACGGGACGGGGGCACAGATACGCAGTATTTT
CDR3: CASSPRDGGTDTQYF

size: -
J: TRBJ2-1
V: TRBV27
D: -
DNA: TGTGCCAGCAGTTTCCATAGCTCCTACAATGAGCAGTTCTTC
CDR3: CASSFHSSYNEQFF

size: -
J: TRBJ2-7
V: TRBV28
D: TRBD2
DNA: TGTGCCAGCAGTTTAGTTTCAGCGGGAGAGGAGGAGCAGTACTTC
CDR3: CASSLVSAGEEEQYF

size: -
J: TRBJ2-1
V: TRBV30
D: -
DNA: TGTGCCTGGAGTGTTCCGGGCCTAGCCCAGCAGTTCTTC
CDR3: CAWSVPGLAQQFF

size: -
J: TRBJ2-1
V: TRBV5-1
D: TRBD1
DNA: TGCGCCAGCAGCTTGGACGGGACAGGGGGGATTGAGCAGTTCTTC
CDR3: CASSLDGTGGIEQFF

size: -
J: TRBJ2-3
V: TRBV5-1
D: -
DNA: TGCGCCAGCAGCCTGTGGGTAGCTAGCACAGATACGCAGTATTTT
CDR3: CASSLWVASTDTQYF

size: -
J: TRBJ2-1
V: TRBV7-8
D: -
DNA: TGTGCCAGCAGCTGGACCGGCGGGACCTACAATGAGCAGTTCTTC
CDR3: CASSWTGGTYNEQFF

size: -
J: TRBJ2-7
V: TRBV27
D: -
DNA: TGTGCCAGCAGACCATTCCCCAGGGGCTCTTTCTACGAGCAGTACTTC
CDR3: CASRPFPRGSFYEQYF

size: once
J: TRBJ1-4
V: TRBV6-5
D: -
DNA: TGTGCCAGCTTCTTTACCTCAGGACTTCCCGAAAAACTGTTTTTT
CDR3: CASFFTSGLPEKLFF

size: -
J: TRBJ2-7
V: TRBV19
D: TRBD1
DNA: TGTGCCAGTAGTTACCGGGACAGGGGGTCGTCCTCCAACGAGCAGTACTTC
CDR3: CASSYRDRGSSSNEQYF

size: -
J: TRBJ1-2
V: TRBV18
D: -
DNA: TGTGCCAGCTGCATGACAGCCAACTATGGCTACACCTTC
CDR3: CASCMTANYGYTF

size: -
J: TRBJ1-5
V: TRBV5-4
D: -
DNA: TGTGCCAGCAGCCCGGATCGGAGCGATCAGCCCCAGCATTTT
CDR3: CASSPDRSDQPQHF

size: -
J: TRBJ2-5
V: TRBV7-2
D: TRBD1
DNA: TGTGCCAGCAGCTTAGACAGGGGGCAGGAGACCCAGTACTTC
CDR3: CASSLDRGQETQYF

size: -
J: TRBJ2-4
V: TRBV5-1
D: TRBD1
DNA: TGCGCCAGCAGCGAAGCTCTGACAGGGGGCGAACTTTACTTC
CDR3: CASSEALTGGELYF

size: -
J: TRBJ2-2
V: TRBV7-9
D: TRBD2
DNA: TGTGCCAGCAGCAGGACTAGCGGGAACGGGGAGCTGTTTTTT
CDR3: CASSRTSGNGELFF

size: once
J: TRBJ2-7
V: TRBV7-2
D: -
DNA: TGTGCCAGCAGCCGTGGCGGGGAGACCTACGAGCAGTACTTC
CDR3: CASSRGGETYEQYF

size: -
J: TRBJ2-1
V: TRBV2
D: -
DNA: TGTGCCAGCAGTTTGAATAGTGAGCAGTTCTTC
CDR3: CASSLNSEQFF

size: -
J: TRBJ2-2
V: TRBV14
D: -
DNA: TGTGCCAGCAGCCCCCGCCTAGCGAGGAACACCGGGGAGCTGTTTTTT
CDR3: CASSPRLARNTGELFF

size: -
J: TRBJ2-3
V: TRBV7-2
D: TRBD2
DNA: TGTGCCAGCAGCTTCGGGGGAGGGCCTACAGATACGCAGTATTTT
CDR3: CASSFGGGPTDTQYF

size: -
J: TRBJ1-4
V: TRBV5-4
D: TRBD1
DNA: TGTGCCAGCAGCTTGACCGGGACAGGGAGTGAAAAACTGTTTTTT
CDR3: CASSLTGTGSEKLFF

size: -
J: TRBJ1-1
V: TRBV7-8
D: -
DNA: TGTGCCAGCAGCTTCGGGGGCTCGGGGAACACTGAAGCTTTCTTT
CDR3: CASSFGGSGNTEAFF

size: -
J: TRBJ2-1
V: TRBV20-1
D: TRBD1
DNA: TGCAGTGCAAGACAGGGGAATGAGCAGTTCTTC
CDR3: CSARQGNEQFF

size: -
J: TRBJ2-2
V: TRBV11-3
D: -
DNA: TGTGCCAGCAGCCCCACTCCGAGTGATACCGGGGAGCTGTTTTTT
CDR3: CASSPTPSDTGELFF

size: once
J: TRBJ1-3
V: TRBV6-5
D: TRBD1
DNA: TGTGCCAGCAGTTACTCGACAGGGGCCTCTGGAAACACCATATATTTT
CDR3: CASSYSTGASGNTIYF

size: -
J: TRBJ1-4
V: TRBV13
D: -
DNA: TGTGCCAGCAGCTTAACAGGGTGGGGACCAACTAATGAAAAACTGTTTTTT
CDR3: CASSLTGWGPTNEKLFF

size: -
J: TRBJ2-3
V: TRBV11-2
D: -
DNA: TGTGCCAGCAGCTTAGTCCACGGGACATCTCTGTATTTT
CDR3: CASSLVHGTSLYF

size: -
J: TRBJ2-3
V: TRBV29-1
D: TRBD2
DNA: TGCAGCGCTACCGGACTAGCGGGCAGCACAGATACGCAGTATTTT
CDR3: CSATGLAGSTDTQYF

size: -
J: TRBJ1-3
V: TRBV5-1
D: -
DNA: TGCGCCAGCAGCTTGTTGGGACTACACTCTGGAAACACCATATATTTT
CDR3: CASSLLGLHSGNTIYF

size: -
J: TRBJ1-5
V: TRBV19
D: -
DNA: TGTGCCAGTAGTATACGGCTACCTCGACATCAGCCCCAGCATTTT
CDR3: CASSIRLPRHQPQHF

size: -
J: TRBJ2-3
V: TRBV7-9
D: -
DNA: TGTGCCAGCAGCTTAGCCGGCCGAAGCACAGATACGCAGTATTTT
CDR3: CASSLAGRSTDTQYF

size: -
J: TRBJ2-7
V: TRBV29-1
D: -
DNA: TGCAGCCCAAGGAGGGGAAGGTTCCCTAACGAGCAGTACTTC
CDR3: CSPRRGRFPNEQYF

size: -
J: TRBJ2-5
V: TRBV5-1
D: -
DNA: TGCGCCAGCAGCTTCGGGGTTCCGGAGACCCAGTACTTC
CDR3: CASSFGVPETQYF

size: -
J: TRBJ2-4
V: TRBV14
D: -
DNA: TGTGCCAGCAGCCAGGCCCGGAGCATTCAGTACTTC
CDR3: CASSQARSIQYF

size: -
J: TRBJ1-1
V: TRBV5-1
D: -
DNA: TGCGCCAGCAGCCCCGTGAACAGGATCAAGAACACTGAAGCTTTCTTT
CDR3: CASSPVNRIKNTEAFF